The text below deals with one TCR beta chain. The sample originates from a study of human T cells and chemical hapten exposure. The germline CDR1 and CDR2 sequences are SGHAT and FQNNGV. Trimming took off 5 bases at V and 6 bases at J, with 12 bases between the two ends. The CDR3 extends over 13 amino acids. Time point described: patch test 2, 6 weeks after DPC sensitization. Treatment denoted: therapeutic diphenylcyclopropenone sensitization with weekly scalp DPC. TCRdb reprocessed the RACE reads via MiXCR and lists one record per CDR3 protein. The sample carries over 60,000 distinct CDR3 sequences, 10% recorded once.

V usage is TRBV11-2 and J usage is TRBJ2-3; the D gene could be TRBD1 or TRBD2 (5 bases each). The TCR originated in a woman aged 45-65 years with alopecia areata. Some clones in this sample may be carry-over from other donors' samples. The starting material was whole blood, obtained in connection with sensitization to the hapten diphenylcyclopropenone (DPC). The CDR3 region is CASSGDPGDTQYF. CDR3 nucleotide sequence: TGTGCCAGCAGCGGGGACCCGGGGGATACGCAGTATTTT.